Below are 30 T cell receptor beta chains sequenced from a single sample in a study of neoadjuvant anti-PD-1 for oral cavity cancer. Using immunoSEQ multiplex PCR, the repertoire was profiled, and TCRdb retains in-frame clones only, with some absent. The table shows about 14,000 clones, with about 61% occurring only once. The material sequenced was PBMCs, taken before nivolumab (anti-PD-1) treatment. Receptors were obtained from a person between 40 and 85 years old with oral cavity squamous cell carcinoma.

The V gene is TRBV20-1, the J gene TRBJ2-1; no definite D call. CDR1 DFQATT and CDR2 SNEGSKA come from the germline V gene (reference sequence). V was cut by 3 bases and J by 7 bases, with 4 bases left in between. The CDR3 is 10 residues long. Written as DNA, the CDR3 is TGCAGTGCTAGGGTGAATGAGCAGTTCTTC. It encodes CSARVNEQFF.

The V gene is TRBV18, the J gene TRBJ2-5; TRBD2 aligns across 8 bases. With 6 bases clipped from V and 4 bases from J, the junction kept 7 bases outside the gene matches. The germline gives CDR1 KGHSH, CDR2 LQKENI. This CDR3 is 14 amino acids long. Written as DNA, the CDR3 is TGTGCCAGCTCTTCGGGAGGGGCCGGAGAGACCCAGTACTTC. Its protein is CASSSGGAGETQYF.

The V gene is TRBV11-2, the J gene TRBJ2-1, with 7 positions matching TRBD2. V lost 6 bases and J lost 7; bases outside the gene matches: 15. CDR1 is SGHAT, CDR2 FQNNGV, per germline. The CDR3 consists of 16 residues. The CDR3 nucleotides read TGTGCCAGCAGAGAGACCGGGACTTGGGGAGGGAATGAGCAGTTCTTC. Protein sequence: CASRETGTWGGNEQFF.

The CDR3 loop reads CASSVGLAGAFYNEQFF. As DNA, the CDR3 is TGTGCCAGCAGCGTGGGACTAGCGGGAGCCTTCTACAATGAGCAGTTCTTC. The rearrangement joins TRBV5-6 to TRBJ2-1; the match to TRBD2 covers 14 bases. The CDR3 is 17 amino acids. Looked up from germline, CDR1 is SGHDT and CDR2 is YYEEEE. J gave up 3 bases and V 4 bases, and 6 bases lay outside the gene matches. Full variable domain (rest looked up from reference TRBV5-6 and TRBJ2-1): DAGVTQSPTHLIKTRGQQVTLRCSPKSGHDTVSWYQQALGQGPQFIFQYYEEEERQRGNFPDRFSGHQFPNYSSELNVNALLLGDSALYLCASSVGLAGAFYNEQFFGPGTRLTVL.

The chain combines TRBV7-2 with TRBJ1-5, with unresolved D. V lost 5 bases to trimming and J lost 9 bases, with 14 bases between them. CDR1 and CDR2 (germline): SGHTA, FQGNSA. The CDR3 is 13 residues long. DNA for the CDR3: TGTGCCAGCAGCCGGGATAGTATTGGGCCCCAGCATTTT. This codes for CASSRDSIGPQHF.

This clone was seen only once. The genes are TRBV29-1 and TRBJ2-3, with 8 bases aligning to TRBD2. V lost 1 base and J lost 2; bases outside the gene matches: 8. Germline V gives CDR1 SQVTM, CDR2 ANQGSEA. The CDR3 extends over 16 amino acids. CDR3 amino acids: CSVEGGSGINTDTQYF. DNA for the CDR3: TGCAGCGTTGAAGGGGGTAGCGGGATTAACACAGATACGCAGTATTTT.

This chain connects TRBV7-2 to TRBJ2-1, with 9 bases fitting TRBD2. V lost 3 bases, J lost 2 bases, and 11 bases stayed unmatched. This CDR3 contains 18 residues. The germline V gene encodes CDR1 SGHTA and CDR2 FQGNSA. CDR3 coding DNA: TGTGCCAGCAGCTTGGTTAGAGTAGCGGGGGTCACCTACAATGAGCAGTTCTTC. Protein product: CASSLVRVAGVTYNEQFF.

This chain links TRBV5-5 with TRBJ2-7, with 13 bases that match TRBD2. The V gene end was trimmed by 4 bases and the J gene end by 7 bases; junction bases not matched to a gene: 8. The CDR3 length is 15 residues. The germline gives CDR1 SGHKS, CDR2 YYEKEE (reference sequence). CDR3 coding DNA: TGTGCCAGCAGCGTACTAGCGGGGGGGCTATGGGAGCAGTACTTC. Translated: CASSVLAGGLWEQYF.

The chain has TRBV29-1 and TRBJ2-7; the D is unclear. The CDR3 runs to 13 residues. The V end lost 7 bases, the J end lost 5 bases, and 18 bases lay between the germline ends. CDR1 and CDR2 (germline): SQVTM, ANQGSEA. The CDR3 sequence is CSGWESGRDEQYF. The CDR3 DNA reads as TGCAGCGGGTGGGAATCCGGTAGGGACGAGCAGTACTTC.

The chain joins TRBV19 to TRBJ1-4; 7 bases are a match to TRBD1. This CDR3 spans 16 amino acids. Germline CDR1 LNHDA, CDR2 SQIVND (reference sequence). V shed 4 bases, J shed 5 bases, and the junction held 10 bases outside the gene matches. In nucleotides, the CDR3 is TGTGCCAGTAGTACCAACCTCAGGGGGGGGAATGAAAAACTGTTTTTT. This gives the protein CASSTNLRGGNEKLFF.

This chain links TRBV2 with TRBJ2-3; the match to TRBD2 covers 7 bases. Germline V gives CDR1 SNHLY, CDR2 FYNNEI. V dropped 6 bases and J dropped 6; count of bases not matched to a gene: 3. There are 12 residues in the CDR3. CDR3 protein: CASSPGGDTQYF. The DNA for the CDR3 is TGTGCCAGCAGCCCCGGGGGGGATACGCAGTATTTT.

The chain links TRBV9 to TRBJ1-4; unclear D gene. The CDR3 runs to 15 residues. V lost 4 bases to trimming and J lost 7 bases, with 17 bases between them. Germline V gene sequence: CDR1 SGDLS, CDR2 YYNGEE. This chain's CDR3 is CASSPSGFGSEKLFF. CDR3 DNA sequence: TGTGCCAGCAGCCCTAGCGGATTCGGGAGTGAAAAACTGTTTTTT.

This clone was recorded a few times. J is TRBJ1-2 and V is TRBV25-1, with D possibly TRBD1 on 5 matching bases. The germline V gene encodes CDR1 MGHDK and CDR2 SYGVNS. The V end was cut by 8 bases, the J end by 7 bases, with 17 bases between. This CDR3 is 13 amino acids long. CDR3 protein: CASGPSGRFGYTF. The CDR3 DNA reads TGTGCCAGCGGTCCCTCGGGACGGTTTGGCTACACCTTC.

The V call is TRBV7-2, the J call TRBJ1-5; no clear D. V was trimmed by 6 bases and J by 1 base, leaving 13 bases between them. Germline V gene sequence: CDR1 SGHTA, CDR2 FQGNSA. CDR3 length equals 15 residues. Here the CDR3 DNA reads TGTGCCAGCAGTTTCCGCCGTGGGAGCAATCAGCCCCAGCATTTT. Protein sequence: CASSFRRGSNQPQHF.

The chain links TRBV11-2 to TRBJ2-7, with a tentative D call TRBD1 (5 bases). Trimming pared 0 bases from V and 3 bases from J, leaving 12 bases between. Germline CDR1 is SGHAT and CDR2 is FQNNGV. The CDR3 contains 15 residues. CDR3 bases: TGTGCCAGCAGCTTAGATAATGGGGCCTACTACGAGCAGTACTTC. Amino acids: CASSLDNGAYYEQYF.

The CDR3 loop reads CASSPGGRNTEAFF. The CDR3 DNA is TGCGCCAGCAGCCCCGGGGGGCGGAACACTGAAGCTTTCTTT. The chain carries TRBV5-1 and TRBJ1-1; a possible D gene is TRBD1 (6 bases). Looked up from germline, CDR1 is SGHRS and CDR2 is YFSETQ. The CDR3 is 14 residues long. The V gene lost 4 bases and the J gene lost 1 base, with 11 bases spanning the gap. Full variable domain (rest looked up from reference TRBV5-1 and TRBJ1-1): KAGVTQTPRYLIKTRGQQVTLSCSPISGHRSVSWYQQTPGQGLQFLFEYFSETQRNKGNFPGRFSGRQFSNSRSEMNVSTLELGDSALYLCASSPGGRNTEAFFGQGTRLTVV.

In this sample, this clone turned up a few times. CDR3 DNA: TGTGCCAGCAAAGCGGGGGGGTACGAGCAGTACTTC. Translating gives CASKAGGYEQYF. The genes are TRBV7-2 and TRBJ2-7; the match to TRBD2 covers 10 bases. V dropped 7 bases and J dropped 4; count of bases not matched to a gene: 1. The CDR3 is 12 amino acids. Germline V lookup: CDR1 SGHTA, CDR2 FQGNSA.

The CDR3 DNA reads as TGTGCCAGTAGTATGGCGGCAGGGTTCCTTCAGCCCCAGCATTTT. The encoded protein is CASSMAAGFLQPQHF. The chain employs TRBV19 and TRBJ1-5; D possibly corresponds to TRBD1 (5 bases). CDR1 and CDR2 from the germline V gene are LNHDA and SQIVND (reference sequence). The CDR3 is made up of 15 amino acids. The V gene lost 3 bases and the J gene lost 6 bases, with 15 bases spanning the gap. Complete variable domain (other parts from reference TRBV19 and TRBJ1-5): DGGITQSPKYLFRKEGQNVTLSCEQNLNHDAMYWYRQDPGQGLRLIYYSQIVNDFQKGDIAEGYSVSREKKESFPLTVTSAQKNPTAFYLCASSMAAGFLQPQHFGDGTRLSIL.

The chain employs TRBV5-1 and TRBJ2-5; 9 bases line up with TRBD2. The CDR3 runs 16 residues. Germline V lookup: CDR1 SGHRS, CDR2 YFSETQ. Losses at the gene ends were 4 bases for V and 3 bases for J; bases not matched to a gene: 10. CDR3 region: CASSGTLAGKEETQYF. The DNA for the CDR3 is TGCGCCAGCAGCGGGACGCTAGCGGGGAAGGAAGAGACCCAGTACTTC. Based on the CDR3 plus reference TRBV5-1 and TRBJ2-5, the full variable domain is KAGVTQTPRYLIKTRGQQVTLSCSPISGHRSVSWYQQTPGQGLQFLFEYFSETQRNKGNFPGRFSGRQFSNSRSEMNVSTLELGDSALYLCASSGTLAGKEETQYFGPGTRLLVL.

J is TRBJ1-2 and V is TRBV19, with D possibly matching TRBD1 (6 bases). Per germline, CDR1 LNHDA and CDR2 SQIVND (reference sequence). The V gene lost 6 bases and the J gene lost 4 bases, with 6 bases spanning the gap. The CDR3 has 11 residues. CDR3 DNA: TGTGCCAGTAGACAGGGCTATGGCTACACCTTC. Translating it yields CASRQGYGYTF.

CDR3 residues: CASSAFHGPEAFF. CDR3 bases: TGTGCCAGCAGCGCGTTCCACGGCCCTGAAGCTTTCTTT. The J gene is TRBJ1-1, the V gene TRBV28; D is ambiguous. Germline V CDR1 and CDR2: MDHEN, SYDVKM. V lost 6 bases to trimming and J lost 6 bases, with 14 bases between them. CDR3 length equals 13 residues.

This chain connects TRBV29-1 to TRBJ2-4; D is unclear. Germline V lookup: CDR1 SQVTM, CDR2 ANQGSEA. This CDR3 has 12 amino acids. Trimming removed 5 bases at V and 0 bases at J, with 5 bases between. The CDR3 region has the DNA TGCAGCGTTTCCCTAGCCAAAAACATTCAGTACTTC. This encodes CSVSLAKNIQYF.

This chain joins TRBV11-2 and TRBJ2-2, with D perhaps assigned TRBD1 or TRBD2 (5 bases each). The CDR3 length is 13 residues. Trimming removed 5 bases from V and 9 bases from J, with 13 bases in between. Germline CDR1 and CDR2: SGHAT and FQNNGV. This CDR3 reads CASSGTSPWELFF. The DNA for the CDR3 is TGTGCCAGCAGCGGGACCTCCCCCTGGGAGCTGTTTTTT.

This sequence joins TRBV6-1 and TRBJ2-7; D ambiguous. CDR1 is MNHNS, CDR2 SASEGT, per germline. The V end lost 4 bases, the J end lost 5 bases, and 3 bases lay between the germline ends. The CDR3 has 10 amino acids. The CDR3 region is CASSGHEQYF. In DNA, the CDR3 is TGTGCCAGCAGTGGCCACGAGCAGTACTTC.

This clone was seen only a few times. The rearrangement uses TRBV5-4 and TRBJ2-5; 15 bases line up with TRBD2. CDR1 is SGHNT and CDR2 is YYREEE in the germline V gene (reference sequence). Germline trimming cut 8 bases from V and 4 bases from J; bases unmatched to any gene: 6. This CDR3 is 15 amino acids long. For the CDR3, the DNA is TGTGCCAGTAGGACTAGCGGGGGGGCCCGAGAGACCCAGTACTTC. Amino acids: CASRTSGGARETQYF.

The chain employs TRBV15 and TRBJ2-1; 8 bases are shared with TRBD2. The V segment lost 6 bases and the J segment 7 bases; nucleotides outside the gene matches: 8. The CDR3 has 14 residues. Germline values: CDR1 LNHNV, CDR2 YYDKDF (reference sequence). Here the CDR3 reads CATRGGGTRNEQFF. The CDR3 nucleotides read TGTGCCACCAGGGGTGGAGGGACTAGAAATGAGCAGTTCTTC.

This CDR3 is CASSKARESSYEQYF. The CDR3 DNA is TGTGCCAGCAGCAAAGCACGGGAGAGCTCCTACGAGCAGTACTTC. The genes are TRBV21-1 and TRBJ2-7; the table's D call TRBD2 went unverified against the DNA. TRBV21-1 is a pseudogene. The CDR3 covers 15 residues.

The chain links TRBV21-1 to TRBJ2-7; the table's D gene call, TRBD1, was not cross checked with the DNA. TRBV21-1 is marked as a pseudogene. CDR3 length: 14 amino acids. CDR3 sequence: CASSKGKGWYEQYF. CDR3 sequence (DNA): TGTGCCAGCAGCAAAGGTAAGGGGTGGTACGAGCAGTACTTC.

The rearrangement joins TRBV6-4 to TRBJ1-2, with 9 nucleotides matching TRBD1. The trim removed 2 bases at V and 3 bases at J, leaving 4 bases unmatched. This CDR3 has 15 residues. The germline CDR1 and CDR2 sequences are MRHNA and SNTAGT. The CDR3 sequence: CASSDPGQGDYGYTF. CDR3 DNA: TGTGCCAGCAGTGACCCGGGACAGGGAGACTATGGCTACACCTTC.

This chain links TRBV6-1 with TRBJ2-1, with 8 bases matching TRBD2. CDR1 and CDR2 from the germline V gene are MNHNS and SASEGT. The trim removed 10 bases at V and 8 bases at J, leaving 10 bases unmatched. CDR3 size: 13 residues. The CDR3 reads CATVGTSFHEQFF. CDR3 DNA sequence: TGTGCCACCGTTGGGACTAGTTTCCATGAGCAGTTCTTC.